A selection of T cell receptor beta chains follows, all from one sample in a study of cytomegalovirus exposure and HLA in healthy donors. Assay: immunoSEQ multiplex PCR; the TCRdb copy retains only in-frame clones and omits some. The table has 130,000 to 150,000 clones, 60% to 85% seen once. Material for sequencing was PBMCs. The receptors come from a male donor in good health and CMV-seronegative. Both conserved end residues are part of each CDR3.

j_call v_call cdr3_aa
TRBJ1-1 TRBV19 CASSIGGTFTEAFF
TRBJ2-7 TRBV30 CAWARGEVAYEQYF
TRBJ1-1 TRBV18 CASSPLRYTYTEAFF
TRBJ2-7 TRBV9 CASSPSGRGSYEQYF
TRBJ2-3 TRBV5-1 CASSLTTSGDTQYF
TRBJ2-2 TRBV19 CASIDHRDREQGLFF
TRBJ2-2 TRBV5-1 CASRSVEGGELFF
TRBJ1-1 TRBV30 CAWKQGGGTEAFF
TRBJ2-3 TRBV9 CASSVAGGDTQYF
TRBJ1-6 TRBV2 CASRGMTGSSYNSPLHF
TRBJ1-1 TRBV2 CASSDQGIRNAEAFF
TRBJ2-5 TRBV6-5 CASSYGDIAPQETQYF
TRBJ2-2 TRBV5-1 CASSLVGTVNTGELFF
TRBJ1-2 TRBV19 CASSRRDNYGYTF
TRBJ2-1 TRBV10-3 CAISEPGSTYNEQFF
TRBJ1-1 TRBV19 CASSKLRRVNTEAFF
TRBJ1-4 TRBV19 CASSTLATQNEKLFF
TRBJ1-4 TRBV5-1 CASSLDGTNEKLFF
TRBJ2-7 TRBV25-1 CASNQGAAYEQYF
TRBJ2-1 TRBV7-2 CASSLPPGGPYNEQFF
TRBJ2-2 TRBV15 CATSRDVLAGTTGELFF
TRBJ2-2 TRBV30 CAWRQNTGELFF
TRBJ2-3 TRBV9 CASSVPIAGSTDTQYF
TRBJ2-1 TRBV9 CASSVAPGVSEQFF
TRBJ2-7 TRBV30 CAWSVPSGRNEQYF
TRBJ2-7 TRBV7-9 CASSPRDSSYEQYF
TRBJ2-3 TRBV7-2 CASSFTSGPVTDTQYF
TRBJ1-3 TRBV15 CATSRDRASGNTIYF
TRBJ1-2 TRBV5-1 CASSLGQQLYGYTF
TRBJ1-1 TRBV2 CASSRRTANTEAFF
TRBJ1-5 TRBV5-1 CASSLTGVDGQPQHF
TRBJ1-4 TRBV18 CASSPNGGGRREKLFF
TRBJ2-1 TRBV13 CASSPGGPSGTYNEQFF
TRBJ2-1 TRBV18 CASSEALNNEQFF
TRBJ2-7 TRBV27 CASSFWDRASYEQYF
TRBJ2-7 TRBV5-1 CASSSGQGVDEQYF
TRBJ2-5 TRBV5-4 CASSWGLAGARTQYF
TRBJ1-2 TRBV27 CASSWTADNYGYTF
TRBJ1-1 TRBV14 CASSQGDSRLNTEAFF